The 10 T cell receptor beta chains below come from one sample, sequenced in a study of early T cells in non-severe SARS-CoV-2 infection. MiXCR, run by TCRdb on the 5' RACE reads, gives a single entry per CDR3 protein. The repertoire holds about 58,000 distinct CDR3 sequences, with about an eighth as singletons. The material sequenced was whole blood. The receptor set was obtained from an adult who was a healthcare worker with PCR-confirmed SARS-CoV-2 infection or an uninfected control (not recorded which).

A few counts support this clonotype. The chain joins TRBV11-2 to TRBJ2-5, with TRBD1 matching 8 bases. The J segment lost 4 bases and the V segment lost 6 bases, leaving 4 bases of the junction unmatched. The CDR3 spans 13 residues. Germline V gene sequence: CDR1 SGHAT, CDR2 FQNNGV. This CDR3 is CASRITGGETQYF. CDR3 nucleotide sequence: TGTGCCAGCAGAATCACAGGGGGAGAGACCCAGTACTTC.

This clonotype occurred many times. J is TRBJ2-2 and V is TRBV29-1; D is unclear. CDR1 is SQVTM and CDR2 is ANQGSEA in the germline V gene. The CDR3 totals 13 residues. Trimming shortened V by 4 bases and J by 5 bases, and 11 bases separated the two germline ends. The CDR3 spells CSVGVKGTGELFF. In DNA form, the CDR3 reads TGCAGCGTTGGAGTGAAGGGAACCGGGGAGCTGTTTTTT.

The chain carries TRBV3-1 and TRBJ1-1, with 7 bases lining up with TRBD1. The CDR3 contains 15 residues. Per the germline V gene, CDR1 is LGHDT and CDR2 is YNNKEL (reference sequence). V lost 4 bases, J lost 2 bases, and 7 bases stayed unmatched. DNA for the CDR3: TGTGCCAGCAGCCCTCGTACAGGGGAAAACACTGAAGCTTTCTTT. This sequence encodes CASSPRTGENTEAFF.

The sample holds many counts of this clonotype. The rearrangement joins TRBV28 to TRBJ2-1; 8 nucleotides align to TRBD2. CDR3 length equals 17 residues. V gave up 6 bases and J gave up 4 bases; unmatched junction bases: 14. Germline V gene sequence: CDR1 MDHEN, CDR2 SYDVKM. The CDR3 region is CASRHVLRTSHYNEQFF. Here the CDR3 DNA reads TGTGCCAGCAGACACGTATTAAGGACTAGCCATTACAATGAGCAGTTCTTC. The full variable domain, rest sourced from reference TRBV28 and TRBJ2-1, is DVKVTQSSRYLVKRTGEKVFLECVQDMDHENMFWYRQDPGLGLRLIYFSYDVKMKEKGDIPEGYSVSREKKERFSLILESASTNQTSMYLCASRHVLRTSHYNEQFFGPGTRLTVL.

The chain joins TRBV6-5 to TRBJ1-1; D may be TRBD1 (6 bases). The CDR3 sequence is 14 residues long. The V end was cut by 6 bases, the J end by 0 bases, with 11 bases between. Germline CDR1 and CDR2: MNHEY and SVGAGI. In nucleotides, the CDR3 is TGTGCCAGCAGAAGACAGGCCATGAACACTGAAGCTTTCTTT. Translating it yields CASRRQAMNTEAFF.

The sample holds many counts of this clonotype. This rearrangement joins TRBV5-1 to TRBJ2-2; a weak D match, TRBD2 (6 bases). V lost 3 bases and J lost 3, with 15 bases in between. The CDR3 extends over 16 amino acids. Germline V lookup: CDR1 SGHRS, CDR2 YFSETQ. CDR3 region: CASSYWRRRDTGELFF. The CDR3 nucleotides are TGCGCCAGCAGCTACTGGAGAAGGAGGGACACCGGGGAGCTGTTTTTT.

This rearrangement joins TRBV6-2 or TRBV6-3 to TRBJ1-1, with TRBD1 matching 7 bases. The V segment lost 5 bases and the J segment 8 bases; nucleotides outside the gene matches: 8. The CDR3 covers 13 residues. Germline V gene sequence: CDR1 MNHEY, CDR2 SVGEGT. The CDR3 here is CASSQSSTGEAFF. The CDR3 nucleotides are TGTGCCAGCAGTCAATCTTCGACAGGGGAAGCTTTCTTT.

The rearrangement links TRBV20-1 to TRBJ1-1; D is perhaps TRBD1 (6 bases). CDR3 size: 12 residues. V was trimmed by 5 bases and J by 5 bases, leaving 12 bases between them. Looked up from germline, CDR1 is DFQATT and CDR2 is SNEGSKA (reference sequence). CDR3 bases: TGCAGTGCTGGTGACAGGAGGACTGAAGCTTTCTTT. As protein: CSAGDRRTEAFF.

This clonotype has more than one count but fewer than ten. CDR3 DNA: TGTGCCACCAACCGGGACGGGAGGAACACCGGGGAGCTGTTTTTT. The encoded protein is CATNRDGRNTGELFF. This chain links TRBV6-2 or TRBV6-3 with TRBJ2-2; D might be TRBD2 (6 bases). CDR3 length: 15 residues. Germline CDR1 MNHEY, CDR2 SVGEGT. Trimming left V 10 bases short and J 1 base short, with 16 bases between.

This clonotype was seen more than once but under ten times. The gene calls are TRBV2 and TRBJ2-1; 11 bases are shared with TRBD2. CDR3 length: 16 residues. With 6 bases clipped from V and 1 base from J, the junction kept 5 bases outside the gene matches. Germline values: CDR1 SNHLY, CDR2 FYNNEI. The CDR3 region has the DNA TGTGCCAGCAGCCTAGCGGGGGGCCGGTCCTACAATGAGCAGTTCTTC. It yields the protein CASSLAGGRSYNEQFF.